One sample yielded the 32 T cell receptor beta chains listed below, sequenced in a study of human T cells and chemical hapten exposure. Time point reported: pre-sensitization, week 0. Treatment denoted: therapeutic diphenylcyclopropenone sensitization with weekly scalp DPC. TCRdb re-derived calls from the RACE reads in MiXCR, one entry per CDR3 protein. Among a few hundred thousand distinct CDR3 sequences listed, 7.5% to 10% were seen once. Material: whole blood, obtained in connection with sensitization to the hapten diphenylcyclopropenone (DPC). These receptors were obtained from a woman between 40 and 55 years old with alopecia areata. Some clones in this sample may be carry-over from other donors' samples.

This clonotype came up many times. V is TRBV28 and J is TRBJ2-7, with D tentatively TRBD1 (5 bases). V was trimmed by 4 bases and J by 2 bases, leaving 12 bases between them. Germline CDR1 MDHEN, CDR2 SYDVKM. The CDR3 is 14 residues long. The DNA for the CDR3 is TGTGCCAGCAGTTACCCACAGGTACCCTACGAGCAGTACTTC. Translated, it gives CASSYPQVPYEQYF.

This clonotype has a count of ten or more. The chain has TRBV10-3 and TRBJ1-1; D gene ambiguous. The CDR3 totals 12 residues. V was cut by 5 bases and J by 4 bases, with 8 bases left in between. Germline CDR1 reads ENHRY; CDR2 reads SYGVKD. CDR3 residues: CAISPTSTEAFF. As DNA, the CDR3 is TGTGCCATCAGTCCCACGAGCACTGAAGCTTTCTTT.

This clonotype was recorded a few times. The rearrangement joins TRBV7-8 to TRBJ2-5; 12 bases line up with TRBD2. With 4 bases clipped from V and 4 bases from J, the junction kept 7 bases outside the gene matches. This CDR3 has 16 amino acids. Germline V gives CDR1 SGHVS, CDR2 FQNEAQ. The CDR3 DNA sequence: TGTGCCAGCAGCTCGCGACTAGCGGGAGCCCCAGAGACCCAGTACTTC. Residues: CASSSRLAGAPETQYF.

The genes are TRBV6-2 or TRBV6-3 and TRBJ2-7; weak D call: TRBD1 (6 bases). CDR3 size: 15 residues. Germline CDR1 is MNHEY and CDR2 is SVGEGT. V was clipped by 2 bases and J by 1 base, with 12 bases between them. CDR3 residues: CASSYLGRGSYEQYF. CDR3 bases: TGTGCCAGCAGTTACCTCGGCAGGGGATCCTACGAGCAGTACTTC.

Note on this clonotype: A much larger clone differs from this one at a single base, so this may be a read error. This chain joins TRBV28 and TRBJ2-2, with 11 bases lining up with TRBD1. CDR3 length equals 15 residues. Unmatched junction bases numbered 3, after V lost 6 bases and J lost 3 bases. Germline values: CDR1 MDHEN, CDR2 SYDVKM. The CDR3 protein is CASRKGQGDTGELFF. CDR3 DNA sequence: TGTGCCAGCAGAAAGGGACAGGGGGACACCGGGGAGCTGTTTTTT.

This clonotype was detected a few times. Here the CDR3 reads CASTRTGRYTEAFF. CDR3 nucleotide sequence: TGTGCCAGCACCCGGACAGGGCGGTACACTGAAGCTTTCTTT. The chain couples TRBV28 to TRBJ1-1; TRBD1 agrees at 8 bases. In germline, CDR1 is MDHEN, CDR2 SYDVKM. The ends lost 7 bases at V and 3 bases at J; junction bases unmatched: 7. There are 14 residues in the CDR3.

Many counts were recorded for this clonotype. The V and J genes are TRBV20-1 and TRBJ2-7; 10 nucleotides align to TRBD2. The J segment lost 6 bases and the V segment lost 6 bases, leaving 11 bases of the junction unmatched. CDR3 length: 14 residues. Germline CDR1 DFQATT, CDR2 SNEGSKA (reference sequence). The CDR3 region is CSARSGRATPEQYF. CDR3 bases: TGCAGTGCCAGGAGCGGGAGGGCCACCCCCGAGCAGTACTTC.

The chain is built from TRBV27 and TRBJ2-3, with D unresolved. This CDR3 is 16 amino acids long. Between the trimmed V and J ends, which lost 3 bases and 1 base, there was a span of 14 bases. Germline CDR1 reads MNHEY; CDR2 reads SMNVEV (reference sequence). The CDR3 bases are TGTGCCAGCAGTTTGAGTCGTCGCGTGGGCACAGATACGCAGTATTTT. It codes for CASSLSRRVGTDTQYF.

This clonotype was seen repeatedly, ten times or more. The rearrangement links TRBV5-4 to TRBJ2-7, with 7 positions matching TRBD1. Germline V gene lookup returns CDR1 SGHNT and CDR2 YYREEE (reference sequence). The CDR3 loop spans 14 amino acids. Unmatched junction bases numbered 5, after V lost 3 bases and J lost 2 bases. As DNA, the CDR3 is TGTGCCAGCAGCTGGACAGGCCAACCCTACGAGCAGTACTTC. Translated, it gives CASSWTGQPYEQYF.

This clonotype was detected ten times or more. The chain combines TRBV4-2 with TRBJ2-7; 8 positions match TRBD1. This CDR3 is built from 16 residues. The junction had 11 bases not matched to a gene; V was cut back by 4 bases and J by 3 bases. Germline CDR1 is LGHNA and CDR2 is YNFKEQ. The CDR3 region has the DNA TGTGCCAGCAGCCGAGGGGTACAGGGGGTTGTCTACGAGCAGTACTTC. Its protein product is CASSRGVQGVVYEQYF.

This clonotype was seen only a few times. The V call is TRBV5-1, the J call TRBJ2-3; D is unresolved. CDR1 and CDR2 (germline): SGHRS, YFSETQ. V shed 0 bases and J shed 4 bases, with 12 bases lying between them. The CDR3 consists of 15 residues. CDR3 residues: CASSLETGRADTQYF. As DNA, the CDR3 is TGCGCCAGCAGCTTGGAAACGGGTAGGGCAGATACGCAGTATTTT.

This clonotype was seen ten or more times. V and J are TRBV29-1 and TRBJ1-5; a possible D gene is TRBD1 (5 bases). There are 15 residues in the CDR3. V shed 3 bases and J shed 2 bases, with 14 bases lying between them. Germline V gene lookup returns CDR1 SQVTM and CDR2 ANQGSEA. This CDR3 reads CSVEGVISRNQPQHF. Written as DNA, the CDR3 is TGCAGCGTTGAGGGGGTCATTTCCCGCAATCAGCCCCAGCATTTT.

This clonotype was observed a handful of times. The chain employs TRBV30 and TRBJ1-4, with D hard to call. The CDR3 runs to 15 residues. V lost 3 bases, J lost 4 bases, and 15 bases lay in between. Per the germline V gene, CDR1 is GTSNPN and CDR2 is SVGIG (reference sequence). CDR3 amino acids: CAWRAVSGFNEKLFF. The CDR3 DNA follows: TGTGCCTGGAGGGCGGTGTCAGGCTTTAATGAAAAACTGTTTTTT.

In this sample, this clonotype turned up many times. V gene TRBV20-1 combines with J gene TRBJ2-7; the D is unclear. Deletions cut 2 bases from V and 2 bases from J, with 10 bases between. Germline V lookup: CDR1 DFQATT, CDR2 SNEGSKA (reference sequence). This CDR3 region has 13 residues. The chain's CDR3 is CSARQAEAYEQYF. The CDR3 nucleotides read TGCAGTGCTAGACAGGCCGAAGCCTACGAGCAGTACTTC.

This clonotype was seen ten or more times. The chain combines TRBV5-5 with TRBJ1-5; D gene uncertain. The V gene's germline CDR1 is SGHKS and CDR2 YYEKEE (reference sequence). This CDR3 is 16 amino acids long. V gave up 4 bases and J gave up 7 bases, with 21 bases separating them. The CDR3 DNA sequence: TGTGCCAGCAGCCCGAGCTCGCTACGAGCCGGGCAGCCCCAGCATTTT. This sequence encodes CASSPSSLRAGQPQHF.

This clonotype was detected a few times. This chain links TRBV18 with TRBJ1-1; the match to TRBD1 covers 8 bases. Germline CDR1 KGHSH, CDR2 LQKENI. With 6 bases clipped from V and 2 bases from J, the junction kept 8 bases outside the gene matches. The CDR3 loop spans 15 amino acids. The CDR3 is CASSLQGGENTEAFF. In DNA, the CDR3 is TGTGCCAGCTCCCTACAGGGGGGCGAAAACACTGAAGCTTTCTTT.

This clonotype occurred many times. The genes are TRBV20-1 and TRBJ1-5; D perhaps matches TRBD1 (5 bases). CDR1 is DFQATT, CDR2 SNEGSKA, per germline (reference sequence). The V end lost 3 bases, the J end lost 7 bases, and 22 bases lay between the germline ends. This CDR3 has 16 residues. CDR3 region: CSASFDSLVSGQPQHF. As DNA, the CDR3 is TGCAGTGCTAGCTTTGACAGTCTGGTTAGTGGGCAGCCCCAGCATTTT.

This clonotype was counted between two and nine times. The chain recombines TRBV7-8 with TRBJ1-5; TRBD1 matches at 8 bases. The V gene end was trimmed by 1 base and the J gene end by 3 bases; junction bases not matched to a gene: 8. The CDR3 runs 17 residues. CDR1 and CDR2 from the germline V gene are SGHVS and FQNEAQ. The CDR3 loop is CASSLGQGWQYNQPQHF. In nucleotides, the CDR3 is TGTGCCAGCAGCTTAGGACAGGGGTGGCAATACAATCAGCCCCAGCATTTT.

The V and J genes are TRBV6-2 or TRBV6-3 and TRBJ2-1; 8 bases line up with TRBD2. Looked up from germline, CDR1 is MNHEY and CDR2 is SVGEGT. J was trimmed by 3 bases and V by 7 bases; bases with no gene match: 8. The CDR3 spans 15 residues. The CDR3: CASKIASGSYNEQFF. The CDR3 region has the DNA TGTGCCAGCAAGATCGCCAGCGGGAGCTACAATGAGCAGTTCTTC.

This clonotype was detected only a few times. The V call is TRBV4-3, the J call TRBJ1-5, with a possible D match to TRBD1 (5 bases). Germline loops: CDR1 LGHNA, CDR2 YSLEER. V was shortened by 2 bases and J by 7 bases, with 9 bases between the two germline ends. This CDR3 region has 13 residues. The CDR3 reads CASSQRGGQPQHF. In nucleotides, the CDR3 is TGCGCCAGCAGCCAACGGGGCGGCCAGCCCCAGCATTTT.

This rearrangement joins TRBV6-2 or TRBV6-3 to TRBJ1-5; D not certain. Germline CDR1 is MNHEY and CDR2 is SVGEGT. The V and J ends lost 5 bases and 4 bases respectively, with 9 bases between them. CDR3 length: 13 amino acids. This CDR3 is CASSQRRNQPQHF. In nucleotides, the CDR3 is TGTGCCAGCAGTCAGAGGAGGAATCAGCCCCAGCATTTT.

The J gene is TRBJ2-4, the V gene TRBV21-1. TRBV21-1 is a pseudogene segment. CDR3 length: 16 amino acids. DNA of the CDR3: TGTGCCAGGCCGCCTCTTTGTACTCTAGCCAAAAACATTCAGTACTTC. It translates to CARPPLCTLAKNIQYF.

The chain couples TRBV25-1 to TRBJ2-7; 9 nucleotides line up with TRBD1. This CDR3 region has 15 residues. V lost 3 bases to trimming and J lost 5 bases; unmatched junction nucleotides: 8. The germline V gene encodes CDR1 MGHDK and CDR2 SYGVNS. CDR3 DNA: TGTGCCAGCAGTGATCCGGGACAGGGTTACGACGAGCAGTACTTC. It translates to CASSDPGQGYDEQYF.

The chain is built from TRBV12-3 or TRBV12-4 and TRBJ2-2, with D maybe TRBD1 (5 bases). Trimming took off 6 bases at V and 4 bases at J, with 9 bases between the two ends. CDR3 length: 13 residues. CDR3 protein: CASRQVLTGELFF. CDR3 sequence (DNA): TGTGCCAGCAGACAGGTTCTCACCGGGGAGCTGTTTTTT.

This clonotype was observed at least ten times. V gene TRBV11-1 combines with J gene TRBJ2-1; 11 positions agree with TRBD2. Germline loops: CDR1 SGHAT, CDR2 FQDESV (reference sequence). The CDR3 extends over 17 amino acids. Trimming removed 5 bases from V and 9 bases from J; junction bases left unmatched: 15. As DNA, the CDR3 is TGTGCCAGCAGCCCACCACGGGCTAGCGGGAGGATCAGTGAGCAGTTCTTC. Protein: CASSPPRASGRISEQFF.

There are many counts of this clonotype. V gene TRBV28 combines with J gene TRBJ2-3; D ambiguous. Trimming took off 6 bases at V and 1 base at J, with 14 bases between the two ends. This CDR3 region has 15 residues. CDR1 and CDR2 (germline): MDHEN, SYDVKM. CDR3 protein: CASRSIGSRTDTQYF. The CDR3, as DNA: TGTGCCAGCAGATCAATAGGGTCTCGCACAGATACGCAGTATTTT.

The V gene is TRBV20-1, the J gene TRBJ2-1, with D uncertain. The germline V gene has CDR1 DFQATT and CDR2 SNEGSKA (reference sequence). CDR3 length: 12 residues. V lost 1 base and J 0 bases, leaving 1 base between the germline ends. Here the CDR3 DNA reads TGCAGTGCTAGAGTCTCCTACAATGAGCAGTTCTTC. It codes for CSARVSYNEQFF.

The chain carries TRBV9 and TRBJ2-3; 14 bases map to TRBD2. Per the germline V gene, CDR1 is SGDLS and CDR2 is YYNGEE. V trimming: 4 bases; J trimming: 1 base; junction bases outside the gene matches: 5. This CDR3 is 17 amino acids long. CDR3 bases: TGTGCCAGCAGCCCCGGACTAGCGGGAGGCGGCACAGATACGCAGTATTTT. Its translation is CASSPGLAGGGTDTQYF.

This clonotype was seen only a few times. This chain links TRBV29-1 with TRBJ2-5, with D possibly called TRBD1 or TRBD2 (5 bases each). This CDR3 spans 15 amino acids. CDR1 is SQVTM, CDR2 ANQGSEA, per germline. V lost 3 bases and J 3 bases, leaving 17 bases between the germline ends. CDR3 DNA sequence: TGCAGCGTTGACACCGGGACCGGACGGAAAGAGACCCAGTACTTC. Its protein is CSVDTGTGRKETQYF. Supplemented by reference TRBV29-1 and TRBJ2-5, the full variable domain reads SAVISQKPSRDICQRGTSLTIQCQVDSQVTMMFWYRQQPGQSLTLIATANQGSEATYESGFVIDKFPISRPNLTFSTLTVSNMSPEDSSIYLCSVDTGTGRKETQYFGPGTRLLVL.

The J gene is TRBJ2-5, the V gene TRBV24-1; a possible D gene is TRBD1 (6 bases). V was shortened by 9 bases and J by 0 bases, with 10 bases between the two germline ends. The germline V gene has CDR1 KGHDR and CDR2 SFDVKD. The length of the CDR3 is 13 residues. This chain's CDR3 is CATAGDNQETQYF. DNA for the CDR3: TGTGCCACCGCCGGGGACAACCAAGAGACCCAGTACTTC.

This rearrangement joins TRBV20-1 to TRBJ1-1; possible D gene TRBD1, 6 bases. The length of the CDR3 is 11 residues. The V end lost 3 bases, the J end lost 12 bases, and 14 bases lay between the germline ends. In germline, CDR1 is DFQATT, CDR2 SNEGSKA (reference sequence). Here the CDR3 reads CSARYSGEPFF. The DNA of the CDR3 is TGCAGTGCTAGGTATTCAGGGGAACCTTTCTTT.

This clonotype was seen just once. One junction end disagrees with the germline gene, perhaps due to a read error. The chain uses TRBV7-7 and TRBJ2-2; 9 bases match TRBD1. The CDR3 is 16 amino acids. Germline V gives CDR1 SSHAT, CDR2 FNYEAQ (reference sequence). CDR3 bases: TGTGCTAGCAGCTTAGATACAGGGGGCTACACCGGGGAGCTGTTTTTT. As protein: CASSLDTGGYTGELFF.